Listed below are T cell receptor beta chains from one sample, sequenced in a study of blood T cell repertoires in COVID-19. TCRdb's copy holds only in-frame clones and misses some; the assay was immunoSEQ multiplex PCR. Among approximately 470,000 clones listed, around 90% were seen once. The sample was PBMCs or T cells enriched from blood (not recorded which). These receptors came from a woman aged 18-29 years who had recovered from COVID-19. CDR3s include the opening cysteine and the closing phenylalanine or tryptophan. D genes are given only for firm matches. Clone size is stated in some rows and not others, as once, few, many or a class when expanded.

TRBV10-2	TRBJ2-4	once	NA	CASRAGLWIGVGRAKNIQYF	TGCGCCAGCAGGGCAGGCTTGTGGATAGGGGTTGGAAGGGCCAAAAACATTCAGTACTTC
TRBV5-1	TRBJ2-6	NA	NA	CASSLDDKNVLTF	TGCGCCAGCAGCTTGGACGACAAAAACGTCCTGACTTTC
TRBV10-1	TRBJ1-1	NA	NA	CATSTGPGGEAFF	TGCGCCACCTCGACAGGCCCCGGTGGCGAAGCTTTCTTT
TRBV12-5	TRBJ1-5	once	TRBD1	CASGLEWDSESNQPQHF	TGTGCTAGTGGTTTGGAATGGGACAGTGAGAGCAATCAGCCCCAGCATTTT
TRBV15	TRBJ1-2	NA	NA	CATSRDRANYGYTF	TGTGCCACCAGCAGAGATCGAGCGAACTATGGCTACACCTTC
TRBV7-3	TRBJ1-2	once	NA	CASSPNAGSNYGYTF	TGTGCCAGCAGCCCCAACGCGGGTTCTAACTATGGCTACACCTTC
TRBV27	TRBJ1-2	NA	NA	CASSRGPFYGYTF	TGTGCCAGCAGTCGAGGTCCATTCTATGGCTACACCTTC
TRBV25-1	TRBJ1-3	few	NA	CASSDWAGDLSGNTIYF	TGTGCCAGCAGTGATTGGGCAGGTGACCTCTCTGGAAACACCATATATTTT
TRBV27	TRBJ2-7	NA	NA	CASSPQGWAEQYF	TGTGCCAGCAGTCCTCAGGGTTGGGCCGAGCAGTACTTC
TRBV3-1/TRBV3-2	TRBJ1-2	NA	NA	CASSRPAGGYTF	TGTGCCAGCAGCCGCCCAGCGGGTGGCTACACCTTC
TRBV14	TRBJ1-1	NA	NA	CASSRGLHGTEAFF	TGTGCCAGCAGCCGAGGACTGCATGGCACTGAAGCTTTCTTT
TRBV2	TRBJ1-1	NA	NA	CASSFRPSGTEAFF	TGTGCCAGCAGTTTTCGGCCCTCGGGCACTGAAGCTTTCTTT
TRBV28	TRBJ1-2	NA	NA	CASRPDSRYGYTF	TGTGCCAGCAGACCCGACAGTAGATATGGCTACACCTTC
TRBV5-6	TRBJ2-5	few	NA	CASSLGGGLMETQYF	TGTGCCAGCAGCCTGGGAGGGGGTCTGATGGAGACCCAGTACTTC
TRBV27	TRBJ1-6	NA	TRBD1	CASSLRDRATYNSPLHF	TGTGCCAGCAGTTTACGGGACAGGGCCACCTATAATTCACCCCTCCACTTT
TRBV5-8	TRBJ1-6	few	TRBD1	CASSLEAGGDNSPLHF	TGTGCCAGCAGCTTGGAGGCAGGGGGCGATAATTCACCCCTCCACTTT
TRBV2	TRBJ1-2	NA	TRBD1	CASSPGTAGLYGYTF	TGTGCCAGCAGCCCCGGGACAGCCGGACTCTATGGCTACACCTTC
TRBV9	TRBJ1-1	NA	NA	CASSVGLGDSEAFF	TGTGCCAGCAGCGTAGGGTTAGGGGACTCTGAAGCTTTCTTT
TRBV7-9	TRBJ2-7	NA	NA	CASSLEEWGQLYEQYF	TGTGCCAGCAGCTTAGAAGAATGGGGACAACTCTACGAGCAGTACTTC
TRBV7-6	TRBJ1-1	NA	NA	CASSLREGGSPAFF	TGTGCCAGCAGCTTGCGGGAGGGAGGGTCACCGGCGTTCTTT
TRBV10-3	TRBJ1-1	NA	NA	CAISESTKQTATEAFF	TGTGCCATCAGTGAGTCGACAAAACAAACAGCCACTGAAGCTTTCTTT
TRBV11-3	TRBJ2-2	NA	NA	CASSSPGNPGELFF	TGTGCCAGCAGCTCCCCCGGGAACCCCGGGGAGCTGTTTTTT
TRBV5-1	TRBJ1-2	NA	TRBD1	CASSSYDRGPGYTF	TGCGCCAGCAGCTCCTATGACAGGGGGCCTGGCTACACCTTC
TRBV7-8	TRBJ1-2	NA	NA	CASSLGSVNYGYTF	TGTGCCAGCAGCTTAGGGTCAGTTAACTATGGCTACACCTTC
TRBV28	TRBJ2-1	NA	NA	CASSPPPGDNSYNEQFF	TGTGCCAGCAGTCCCCCCCCCGGGGACAACTCCTACAATGAGCAGTTCTTC
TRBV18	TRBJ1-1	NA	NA	CASGPTGTEAFF	TGTGCCAGCGGACCCACGGGGACTGAAGCTTTCTTT
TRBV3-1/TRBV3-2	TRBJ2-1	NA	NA	CASSPSQGGYEQFF	TGTGCCAGCAGCCCATCTCAAGGCGGGTATGAGCAGTTCTTC
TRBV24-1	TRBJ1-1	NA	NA	CATRVRGEAFF	TGTGCCACCAGGGTCCGAGGCGAAGCTTTCTTT
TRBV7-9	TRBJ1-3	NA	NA	CASSLRVSGNTIYF	TGTGCCAGCAGCTTACGGGTCTCTGGAAACACCATATATTTT
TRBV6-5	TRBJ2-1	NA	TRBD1	CASRRTGGYNEQFF	TGTGCCAGCAGGAGGACAGGCGGATACAATGAGCAGTTCTTC
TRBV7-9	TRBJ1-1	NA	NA	CASSPGWGLNTEAFF	TGTGCCAGCAGCCCGGGGTGGGGATTGAACACTGAAGCTTTCTTT
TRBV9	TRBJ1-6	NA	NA	CASSGGSTPGGGSPLHF	TGTGCCAGCAGCGGAGGATCCACGCCGGGAGGGGGTTCACCCCTCCACTTT
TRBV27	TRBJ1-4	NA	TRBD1	CASSSAPGQGLANEKLFF	TGTGCCAGCTCCTCCGCTCCGGGACAGGGGTTGGCTAATGAAAAACTGTTTTTT
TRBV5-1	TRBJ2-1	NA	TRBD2	CASSLELAAYNEQFF	TGCGCCAGCAGCTTGGAACTAGCGGCCTACAATGAGCAGTTCTTC
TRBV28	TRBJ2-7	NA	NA	CASSPGLGRGYEQYF	TGTGCCAGCAGTCCCGGACTTGGCCGAGGGTACGAGCAGTACTTC
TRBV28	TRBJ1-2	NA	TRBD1	CASSTSGTGNDGYTF	TGTGCCAGCAGTACCTCCGGGACAGGGAACGATGGCTACACCTTC
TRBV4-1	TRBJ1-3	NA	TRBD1	CASSQEGGTVDSYSGNTIYF	TGCGCCAGCAGCCAAGAAGGGGGGACAGTAGATTCCTACTCTGGAAACACCATATATTTT
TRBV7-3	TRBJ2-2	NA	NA	CASSSTPDRNTGELFF	TGTGCCAGCAGCTCGACTCCGGACAGGAACACCGGGGAGCTGTTTTTT
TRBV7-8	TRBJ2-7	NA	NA	CASTLNRDTIYEQYF	TGTGCCAGCACCTTAAACAGGGACACCATCTACGAGCAGTACTTC
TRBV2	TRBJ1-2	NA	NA	CAGQLQGIYGYTF	TGTGCCGGCCAACTTCAGGGGATCTATGGCTACACCTTC
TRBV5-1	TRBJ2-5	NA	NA	CASSLSGWETQYF	TGCGCCAGCAGCCTATCAGGGTGGGAGACCCAGTACTTC
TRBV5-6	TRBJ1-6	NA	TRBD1	CASSSAGGFGSYNSPLHF	TGTGCCAGCTCCTCCGCAGGGGGCTTCGGCTCCTATAATTCACCCCTCCACTTT
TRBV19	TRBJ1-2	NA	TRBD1	CASRTSGTGLGGYTF	TGTGCCAGTAGGACTTCCGGGACAGGGTTGGGTGGCTACACCTTC
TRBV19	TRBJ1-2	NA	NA	CASGSRDTLGYGYTF	TGTGCCAGTGGGAGCCGGGACACCTTAGGGTATGGCTACACCTTC
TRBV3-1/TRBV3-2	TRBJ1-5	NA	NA	CASSHTRDGSNQPQHF	TGTGCCAGCAGCCATACCAGGGATGGCAGCAATCAGCCCCAGCATTTT
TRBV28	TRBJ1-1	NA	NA	CASSSAENTEAFF	TGTGCCAGCAGTTCCGCAGAGAACACTGAAGCTTTCTTT
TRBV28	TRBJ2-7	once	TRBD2	CASSSGKRGEYF	TGTGCCAGCAGTTCTGGAAAACGGGGGGAGTACTTC
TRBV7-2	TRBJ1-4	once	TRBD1	CASSADRGVGEKLFF	TGTGCCAGCAGCGCGGACAGGGGTGTTGGTGAAAAACTGTTTTTT
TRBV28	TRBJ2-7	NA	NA	CASSFHLTTGLSSYEQYF	TGTGCCAGCAGTTTCCACCTGACCACAGGACTAAGCTCCTACGAGCAGTACTTC
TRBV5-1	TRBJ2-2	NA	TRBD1	CASTLGQGTTGELFF	TGCGCCAGCACCCTTGGACAGGGGACCACCGGGGAGCTGTTTTTT
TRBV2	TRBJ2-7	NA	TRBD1	CASSPTGTDIHF	TGTGCCAGCAGCCCCACCGGGACAGATATCCACTTC
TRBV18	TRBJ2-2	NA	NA	CASSPRTANTGELFF	TGTGCCAGCTCTCCACGGACAGCGAACACCGGGGAGCTGTTTTTT
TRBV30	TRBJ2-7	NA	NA	CAWRRGRGDSSYEQYF	TGTGCCTGGAGAAGGGGGCGGGGGGATAGCTCCTACGAGCAGTACTTC
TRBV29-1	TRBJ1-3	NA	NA	CSVLLALSGNTIYF	TGCAGCGTTTTATTGGCCCTCTCTGGAAACACCATATATTTT